This T cell receptor beta chain was identified during a study of blood T cells in healthy people across ages. Germline lookup yields CDR1 MGHRA and CDR2 YSYEKL. The CDR3 sequence is 17 residues long. The individuals who served as donors were healthy Caucasians living in Russia, aged roughly 6 to 95. It was roughly 10 milliliters of peripheral blood that were drawn from each donor. A sample-barcoded 5' primer and a J-beta primer mix were used in a second PCR of about 7 to 12 cycles. Each of the cDNA molecules was tagged by a template-switch adaptor with 12 random nucleotides. Using its own MiXCR run on the 5' RACE reads, TCRdb lists one record per CDR3 protein. This repertoire shows approximately 780,000 distinct CDR3 sequences, under 30% found once; its top ten account for around 2.9%. Study-wide findings and caveats: Diversity estimates drawn from one million T cells were deemed underestimates.

As regards this clonotype: Its antigen is currently unknown.

The sample also formed part of further work on T cells of mothers and their children.

The genes are TRBV4-1 and TRBJ2-5; 9 nucleotides line up with TRBD1. The closer fit of TRBJ2-7 to the DNA end suggests the J call may be wrong. Material: blood. The source of this sequence is a boy between 10 and 17 years old in good health. The CDR3 DNA reads as TGCGCCAGCAGCCTTAAACTCCTGAGGGACAGGGCATCCGAGCAGTACTTC. Amino acid sequence: CASSLKLLRDRASEQYF.